This T cell receptor beta chain was sequenced during a study of blood T cell repertoires in COVID-19. Study background: Samples representing acute and convalescent COVID-19 were sourced from the United States, Italy and Spain. T cells, B-cell-depleted T cells, or PBMCs supplied cDNA or gDNA.

Recovery meant two consecutive negative NP/OP PCR tests, professional clearance, or resolved symptoms. Profiling relied on immunoSEQ multiplex PCR, and the TCRdb table lists in-frame clones only, not all of them. The sample contains some 170,000 clones, approximately 80% of which appear only once. The CDR3 is 16 residues long. The chain links TRBV21-1 to TRBJ2-7; TRBD1, as called in the table, went unchecked against the DNA. TRBV21-1 is annotated as a pseudogene. The TCR originated in a man aged 45-65 years who had recovered from COVID-19. Sequencing was carried out using PBMCs or T cells enriched from blood (not recorded which). The CDR3 coding sequence is TGTGCCAGCAGCAAAGGTTCGGACAGGATAGCCTACGAGCAGTACTTC. It is translated as CASSKGSDRIAYEQYF.